The sequence of this TCR beta chain was determined in a study of vaccination effects on CD4 cells after COVID-19. Looking at the study overall: Sampling of a couple of convalescent patients took place 16 days and one week prior to vaccination.

With the ViraFEST assay, the study expanded antigen-specific CD4+ T cells using viral peptide pools, then sequenced them. Once cultured for nine to ten days, the cells underwent separation to obtain CD4+ T cells. A PCR test confirmed that the person had SARS-CoV-2 infection between March and December 2020. TCRdb's table, derived via immunoSEQ multiplex PCR, lists solely in-frame clones and lacks some. The profile shows about 19,000 clones, around 76% of them singletons. V was pared by 4 bases and J by 0 bases, with 16 bases between. The V gene's germline CDR1 is LGHDT and CDR2 YNNKEL (reference sequence). This CDR3 spans 17 amino acids. A word on this clone: Antigen specificity is unknown.

The chain links TRBV3-1 (or the pseudogene TRBV3-2) to TRBJ2-4; perhaps TRBD2 as D (7 bases). Specimen: CD4+ T cells from PBMCs cultured with SARS-CoV-2 spike peptides, collected before COVID-19 vaccination. This receptor was taken from a human donor who had a prior SARS-CoV-2 infection. DNA for the CDR3: TGTGCCAGCAGCCCCAGAGGGGGGGGTCTAGCCAAAAACATTCAGTACTTC. Translating gives CASSPRGGGLAKNIQYF.